This T cell receptor (beta chain) was retrieved from a study of blood T cell repertoires in COVID-19. TCRdb keeps only in-frame clones here, not all; method: immunoSEQ multiplex PCR. The sample consists of roughly 260,000 clones, roughly 86% of them appearing once. CDR1 MNHEY and CDR2 SVGEGT come from the germline V gene. The CDR3 has 15 residues. V was clipped by 5 bases and J by 2 bases; unmatched bases: 3. The genes are TRBV6-2 or TRBV6-3 and TRBJ2-3; TRBD2 matches 11 bases. Sequenced: peripheral blood. The clonotype originates from a man aged 35 to 55 who had recovered from COVID-19. CDR3 in amino acids: CASSQLAGVTDTQYF. DNA for the CDR3: TGTGCCAGCAGTCAACTAGCGGGGGTCACAGATACGCAGTATTTT.